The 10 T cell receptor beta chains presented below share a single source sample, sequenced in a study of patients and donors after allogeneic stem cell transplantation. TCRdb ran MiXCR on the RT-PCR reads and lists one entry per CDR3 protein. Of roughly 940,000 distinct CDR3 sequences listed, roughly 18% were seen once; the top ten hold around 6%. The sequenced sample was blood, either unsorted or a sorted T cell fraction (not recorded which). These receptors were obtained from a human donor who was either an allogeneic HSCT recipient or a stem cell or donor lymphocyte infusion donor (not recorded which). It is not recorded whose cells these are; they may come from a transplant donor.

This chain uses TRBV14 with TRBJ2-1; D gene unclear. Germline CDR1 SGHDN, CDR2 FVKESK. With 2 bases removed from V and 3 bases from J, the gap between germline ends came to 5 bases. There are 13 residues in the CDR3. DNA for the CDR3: TGTGCCAGCAGCCAATTAGGCTACAATGAGCAGTTCTTC. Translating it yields CASSQLGYNEQFF.

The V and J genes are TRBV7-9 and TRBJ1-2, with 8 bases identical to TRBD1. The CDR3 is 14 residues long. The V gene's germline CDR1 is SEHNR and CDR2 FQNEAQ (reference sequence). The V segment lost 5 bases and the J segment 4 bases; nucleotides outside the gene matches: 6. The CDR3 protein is CASSITGGAYGYTF. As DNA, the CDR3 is TGTGCCAGCAGCATTACAGGGGGGGCCTATGGCTACACCTTC.

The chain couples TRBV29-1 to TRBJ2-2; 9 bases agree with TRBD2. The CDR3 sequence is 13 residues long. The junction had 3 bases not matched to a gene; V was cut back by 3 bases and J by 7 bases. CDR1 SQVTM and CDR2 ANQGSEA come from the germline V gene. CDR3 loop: CSVDGAGGGELFF. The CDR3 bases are TGCAGCGTTGACGGAGCGGGAGGCGGGGAGCTGTTTTTT.

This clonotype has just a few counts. The CDR3 nucleotides are TGCAGTGCTAGGTTTCAGCCCCAGCATTTT. It codes for CSARFQPQHF. The chain couples TRBV20-1 to TRBJ1-5; D is ambiguous. Trimming stripped 3 bases from V and 6 bases from J, with 3 bases between. The germline CDR1 and CDR2 sequences are DFQATT and SNEGSKA (reference sequence). This CDR3 region has 10 residues.

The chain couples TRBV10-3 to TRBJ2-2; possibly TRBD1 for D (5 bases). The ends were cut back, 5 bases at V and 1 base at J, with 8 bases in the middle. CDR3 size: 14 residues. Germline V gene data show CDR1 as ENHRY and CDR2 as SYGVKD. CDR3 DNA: TGTGCCATCAGTTTAAGGGGGAACACCGGGGAGCTGTTTTTT. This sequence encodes CAISLRGNTGELFF.

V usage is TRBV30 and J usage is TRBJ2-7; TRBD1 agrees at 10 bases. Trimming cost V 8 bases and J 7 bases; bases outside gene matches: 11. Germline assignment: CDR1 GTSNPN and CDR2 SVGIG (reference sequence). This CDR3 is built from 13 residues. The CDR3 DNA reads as TGTGCCACTACGGGACAGGGGATGGGGGAGCAGTACTTC. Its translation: CATTGQGMGEQYF.

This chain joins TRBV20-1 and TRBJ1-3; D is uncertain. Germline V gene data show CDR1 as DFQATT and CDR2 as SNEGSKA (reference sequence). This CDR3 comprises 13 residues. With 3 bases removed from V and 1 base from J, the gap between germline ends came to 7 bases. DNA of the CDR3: TGCAGTGCTAGCGGCGAGTCTGGAAACACCATATATTTT. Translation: CSASGESGNTIYF.

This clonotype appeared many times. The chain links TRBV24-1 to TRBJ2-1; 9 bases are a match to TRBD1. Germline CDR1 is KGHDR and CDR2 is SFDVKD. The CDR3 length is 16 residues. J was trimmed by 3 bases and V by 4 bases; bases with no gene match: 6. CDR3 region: CATSDLGQGSYNEQFF. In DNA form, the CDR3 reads TGTGCCACCAGTGACCTTGGACAGGGGAGCTACAATGAGCAGTTCTTC.

This CDR3 is CASSLLGREAFF. In DNA, the CDR3 is TGTGCCAGCAGTTTATTGGGGCGAGAAGCTTTCTTT. The chain employs TRBV27 and TRBJ1-1, with D possibly TRBD1 on 5 matching bases. CDR3 size: 12 residues. V lost 1 base and J lost 8, with 8 bases in between. Germline assignment: CDR1 MNHEY and CDR2 SMNVEV (reference sequence).

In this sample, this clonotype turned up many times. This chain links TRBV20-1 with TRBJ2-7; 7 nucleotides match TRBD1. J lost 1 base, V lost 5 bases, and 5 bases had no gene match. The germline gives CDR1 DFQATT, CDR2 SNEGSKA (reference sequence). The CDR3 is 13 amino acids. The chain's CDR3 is CSADRDLSYEQYF. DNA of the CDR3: TGCAGTGCTGACAGGGATCTGTCCTACGAGCAGTACTTC.